Listed below are T cell receptor beta chains from one sample, sequenced in a study of blood T cell repertoires in COVID-19. TCRdb's table, derived via immunoSEQ multiplex PCR, lists solely in-frame clones and lacks some. Of 210,000 or so clones in the sample, 88% were seen once. Material for sequencing was PBMCs or T cells enriched from blood (not recorded which). Receptors originate from a woman under 40 who had been exposed to COVID-19. Each CDR3 is given with its conserved first and last residue. The D gene is left open where the match is weak. Part of the rows lack a size; the others show once, few, many or a class for expanded clones.

V	D	size	length	J	CDR3	DNA
TRBV5-1	.	.	13	TRBJ1-1	CASSLASTGEAFF	TGCGCCAGCAGCTTGGCCAGTACAGGGGAAGCTTTCTTT
TRBV14	.	.	12	TRBJ2-7	CASSQSRYEQYF	TGTGCCAGCAGCCAATCTCGGTACGAGCAGTACTTC
TRBV11-1	.	.	13	TRBJ1-1	CASSPRMNTEAFF	TGTGCCAGCAGCCCCAGAATGAACACTGAAGCTTTCTTT
TRBV6-1	.	.	18	TRBJ1-4	CASSELTGIVATNEKLFF	TGTGCCAGCAGTGAATTAACAGGGATAGTTGCAACTAATGAAAAACTGTTTTTT
TRBV5-4	TRBD2	.	16	TRBJ2-3	CASSSVAGTSTDTQYF	TGTGCCAGCAGCTCAGTAGCGGGGACTAGCACAGATACGCAGTATTTT
TRBV6-5	.	.	13	TRBJ1-1	CAGLQGFTTEAFF	TGTGCCGGATTACAGGGTTTTACCACTGAAGCTTTCTTT
TRBV12-3/TRBV12-4	.	.	13	TRBJ2-5	CASSLGALETQYF	TGTGCCAGCAGTTTAGGAGCTTTAGAGACCCAGTACTTC
TRBV12-3/TRBV12-4	.	.	11	TRBJ2-7	CASSFSYEQYF	TGTGCCAGCAGTTTTAGCTACGAGCAGTACTTC
TRBV5-5	.	.	14	TRBJ1-1	CASSLEPIYTEAFF	TGTGCCAGCAGCTTGGAGCCAATCTACACTGAAGCTTTCTTT
TRBV4-2	.	.	15	TRBJ1-3	CASSHAAYSGNTIYF	TGTGCCAGCAGCCACGCAGCGTACTCTGGAAACACCATATATTTT
TRBV6-5	TRBD1	few	14	TRBJ1-6	CASSLQGGNSPLHF	TGTGCCAGCAGCTTACAGGGGGGGAATTCACCCCTCCACTTT
TRBV5-5	TRBD2	.	16	TRBJ2-7	CASSLTGLAGSYEQYF	TGTGCCAGCAGCTTAACCGGACTAGCGGGGTCCTACGAGCAGTACTTC
TRBV15	.	.	14	TRBJ2-2	CATSPPGDTGELFF	TGTGCCACCAGCCCCCCGGGGGACACCGGGGAGCTGTTTTTT
TRBV2	TRBD1	.	14	TRBJ1-1	CASSRDRVNTEAFF	TGTGCCAGCAGTCGGGACAGGGTTAACACTGAAGCTTTCTTT
TRBV5-4	TRBD2	.	16	TRBJ2-1	CASSLVITSGGDEQFF	TGTGCCAGCAGCTTGGTTATTACTAGCGGGGGGGATGAGCAGTTCTTC
TRBV19	.	.	13	TRBJ1-3	CASKKDSGNTIYF	TGTGCCAGTAAGAAGGACTCGGGAAACACCATATATTTT
TRBV7-2	.	few	15	TRBJ2-5	CASSPGRVWGETQYF	TGTGCCAGCAGCCCTGGGCGGGTCTGGGGAGAGACCCAGTACTTC
TRBV18	.	.	15	TRBJ1-3	CASSPLAGSGNTIYF	TGTGCCAGCTCACCACTGGCGGGCTCTGGAAACACCATATATTTT
TRBV19	.	.	14	TRBJ1-5	CASMPTGSNQPQHF	TGTGCCAGTATGCCGACAGGTAGCAATCAGCCCCAGCATTTT
TRBV27	.	.	16	TRBJ1-4	CASSFKNYRRNEKLFF	TGTGCCAGCAGTTTTAAGAACTACAGGAGAAATGAAAAACTGTTTTTT
TRBV2	TRBD2	.	16	TRBJ2-4	CASSEASGGAFLDQYF	TGTGCCAGCAGTGAAGCATCGGGGGGAGCTTTTTTAGATCAGTACTTC
TRBV10-2	TRBD1	.	13	TRBJ2-7	CASSGQGAGEQYF	TGCGCCAGCAGTGGTCAGGGGGCGGGCGAGCAGTACTTC
TRBV12-3/TRBV12-4	.	.	12	TRBJ2-7	CASSSTGYEQYF	TGTGCCAGCAGTTCGACAGGCTACGAGCAGTACTTC
TRBV6-4	.	.	15	TRBJ1-2	CASSYGEGRIYGYTF	TGTGCCAGCAGTTACGGGGAGGGGAGGATATATGGCTACACCTTC
TRBV29-1	TRBD1	.	12	TRBJ2-1	CSVQQGANEQFF	TGCAGCGTTCAACAGGGGGCGAATGAGCAGTTCTTC
TRBV28	TRBD2	.	16	TRBJ2-1	CASRRNSGRGDNEQFF	TGTGCCAGCAGACGAAATAGCGGGAGGGGAGACAATGAGCAGTTCTTC
TRBV5-1	.	.	15	TRBJ2-3	CASSLGATRADTQYF	TGCGCCAGCAGCTTGGGGGCTACTCGCGCAGATACGCAGTATTTT
TRBV19	TRBD1	.	14	TRBJ1-2	CASSTFGTGAGYTF	TGTGCCAGTAGTACATTCGGGACAGGGGCCGGCTACACCTTC
TRBV14	.	.	13	TRBJ2-7	CASSLIPTGEQYF	TGTGCCAGCAGCCTGATACCGACGGGCGAGCAGTACTTC
TRBV6-5	.	.	14	TRBJ1-5	CASSRVAGNQPQHF	TGTGCCAGCAGCAGGGTTGCCGGCAATCAGCCCCAGCATTTT
TRBV6-6	.	.	13	TRBJ2-1	CASSYPPSNEQFF	TGTGCCAGCAGTTATCCCCCTTCCAATGAGCAGTTCTTC
TRBV9	.	.	15	TRBJ1-4	CASSRTGVTNEKLFF	TGTGCCAGCAGCAGAACCGGGGTAACTAATGAAAAACTGTTTTTT
TRBV7-9	.	.	14	TRBJ1-2	CASSLAQGGYGYTF	TGTGCCAGCAGCTTAGCACAGGGTGGCTATGGCTACACCTTC
TRBV30	.	.	12	TRBJ1-2	CAWSVPGLGYTF	TGTGCCTGGAGTGTACCCGGACTTGGCTACACCTTC
TRBV20-1	.	.	11	TRBJ1-2	CSAAGGYGYTF	TGCAGTGCTGCGGGGGGCTATGGCTACACCTTC
TRBV6-6	.	.	15	TRBJ2-5	CASSYWRGNQETQYF	TGTGCCAGCAGTTACTGGCGGGGAAACCAAGAGACCCAGTACTTC
TRBV6-5	.	.	14	TRBJ1-6	CASRGGTYNSPLHF	TGTGCCAGCAGGGGGGGGACCTATAATTCACCCCTCCACTTT
TRBV9	TRBD1	once	14	TRBJ1-2	CASSVANRGPGYTF	TGTGCCAGCAGCGTAGCAAACAGGGGGCCAGGCTACACCTTC
TRBV12-3/TRBV12-4	.	.	12	TRBJ2-7	CATGTSHYEQYF	TGTGCCACCGGGACATCCCACTACGAGCAGTACTTC
TRBV5-6	.	.	15	TRBJ1-2	CASSLAGGGVYGYTF	TGTGCCAGCAGCTTGGCGGGAGGAGGCGTCTATGGCTACACCTTC
TRBV19	.	.	14	TRBJ2-7	CASSPSTSETEQYF	TGTGCCAGTAGCCCAAGCACTAGTGAGACTGAGCAGTACTTC
TRBV10-3	TRBD2	.	15	TRBJ2-7	CAISETTSGRAEQYF	TGTGCCATCAGTGAGACGACTAGCGGGAGGGCCGAGCAGTACTTC
TRBV6-5	.	.	13	TRBJ2-2	CASSPELTGELFF	TGTGCCAGCAGTCCTGAGTTGACCGGGGAGCTGTTTTTT
TRBV11-3	.	once	12	TRBJ1-6	CASTLLNSPLHF	TGTGCCAGCACCCTCCTTAATTCACCCCTCCACTTT
TRBV4-1	.	few	15	TRBJ2-7	CASSQDPGASYEQYF	TGCGCCAGCAGCCAAGACCCAGGGGCCTCCTACGAGCAGTACTTC
TRBV4-2	.	.	19	TRBJ2-6	CASSRAARDTASGANVLTF	TGTGCCAGCAGCCGGGCCGCCAGGGATACCGCCTCTGGGGCCAACGTCCTGACTTTC
TRBV5-5	.	.	14	TRBJ1-2	CASSLELAGYGYTF	TGTGCCAGCAGCTTGGAGCTGGCAGGCTATGGCTACACCTTC
TRBV6-5	TRBD1	.	15	TRBJ1-1	CASSYSGTENTEAFF	TGTGCCAGCAGTTACTCCGGGACAGAGAACACTGAAGCTTTCTTT
TRBV5-4	TRBD1	.	15	TRBJ1-2	CASTRTGIGSYGYTF	TGTGCCAGCACCAGGACAGGGATTGGCTCCTATGGCTACACCTTC
TRBV2	TRBD2	.	14	TRBJ2-3	CASAISGNTDTQYF	TGTGCCAGCGCTATTAGCGGGAACACAGATACGCAGTATTTT
TRBV3-1/TRBV3-2	.	.	15	TRBJ1-3	CASSPRGGGGNTIYF	TGTGCCAGCAGCCCTAGGGGGGGCGGTGGAAACACCATATATTTT
TRBV15	.	.	16	TRBJ2-1	CATSRPRGTLGNEQFF	TGTGCCACCAGCAGACCCCGGGGTACGCTGGGAAATGAGCAGTTCTTC
TRBV10-3	.	.	14	TRBJ2-7	CAIREEGRNYEQYF	TGTGCCATCAGGGAGGAGGGTAGGAACTACGAGCAGTACTTC